The 9 T cell receptor beta chains listed next were all sequenced from one sample in a study of blood T cell repertoires in COVID-19. TCRdb's table, derived via immunoSEQ multiplex PCR, lists solely in-frame clones and lacks some. This table holds under 200,000 clones, 84% found once. Sequencing input: peripheral blood. These receptors were obtained from an elderly woman with COVID-19, enrolled during active disease.

The chain has TRBV5-5 and TRBJ2-7; D might be TRBD1 (5 bases). The CDR3 runs 15 residues. V lost 0 bases, J lost 2 bases, and 12 bases lay in between. The germline V gene has CDR1 SGHKS and CDR2 YYEKEE (reference sequence). The CDR3 reads CASSLGQLKTYEQYF. In nucleotides, the CDR3 is TGTGCCAGCAGCTTGGGACAGCTAAAAACCTACGAGCAGTACTTC.

This chain connects TRBV2 to TRBJ2-3; D is undetermined. Looked up from germline, CDR1 is SNHLY and CDR2 is FYNNEI. The V end was cut by 7 bases, the J end by 3 bases, with 11 bases between. The CDR3 length is 13 residues. The CDR3 coding sequence is TGTGCCAGCAACGCGGAGTATACAGATACGCAGTATTTT. As protein: CASNAEYTDTQYF.

The chain combines TRBV25-1 with TRBJ1-1; 7 bases align to TRBD1. From germline, CDR1 is MGHDK and CDR2 SYGVNS. V trimming: 6 bases; J trimming: 7 bases; junction bases outside the gene matches: 8. The CDR3 totals 13 residues. The CDR3 sequence: CASRRDRENEAFF. CDR3 nucleotides: TGTGCCAGCAGGAGAGACAGGGAAAATGAAGCTTTCTTT.

The chain combines TRBV3-1 (or the pseudogene TRBV3-2) with TRBJ2-1, with 7 bases aligning to TRBD2. Trimming at V came to 0 bases and at J to 7 bases, leaving 12 bases not matched to a gene. This CDR3 is built from 17 residues. Looked up from germline, CDR1 is LGHDT and CDR2 is YNNKEL (reference sequence). The CDR3 reads CASSQDWGEGRRNEQFF. The CDR3 DNA reads as TGTGCCAGCAGCCAAGACTGGGGGGAGGGGCGGCGGAATGAGCAGTTCTTC.

This clone has just a few counts. J is TRBJ2-1 and V is TRBV6-2 or TRBV6-3, with D uncertain. Trimming pared 6 bases from V and 10 bases from J, leaving 10 bases between. CDR1 and CDR2 (germline): MNHEY, SVGEGT. The CDR3 has 11 amino acids. Here the CDR3 DNA reads TGTGCCAGCAGCCCAGCGAACGAGCAGTTCTTC. Amino acids: CASSPANEQFF.

This rearrangement joins TRBV19 to TRBJ2-7; TRBD1 agrees at 7 bases. Germline CDR1 is LNHDA and CDR2 is SQIVND (reference sequence). V was clipped by 9 bases and J by 2 bases; unmatched bases: 1. This CDR3 contains 11 residues. CDR3: CASGQAYEQYF. The CDR3 DNA reads as TGTGCCAGCGGACAGGCCTACGAGCAGTACTTC.

A single count supports this clone. The V call is TRBV27, the J call TRBJ1-1; tentatively, D is TRBD1 (5 bases). The length of the CDR3 is 14 residues. CDR1 is MNHEY and CDR2 is SMNVEV in the germline V gene (reference sequence). V lost 6 bases, J lost 0 bases, and 11 bases lay in between. CDR3: CASRGGFMNTEAFF. CDR3 bases: TGTGCCAGCAGGGGGGGGTTCATGAACACTGAAGCTTTCTTT.

This clone was seen only once. The chain joins TRBV29-1 to TRBJ2-5; possibly TRBD2 for D (5 bases). CDR1 is SQVTM, CDR2 ANQGSEA, per germline. The ends were cut back, 7 bases at V and 4 bases at J, with 13 bases in the middle. The CDR3 extends over 12 amino acids. The CDR3 nucleotides read TGCAGCGCGAGGGAAGGAGGAGAGACCCAGTACTTC. This encodes CSAREGGETQYF.

This chain joins TRBV27 and TRBJ2-7; 12 positions agree with TRBD2. Trimming cost V 6 bases and J 2 bases; bases outside gene matches: 17. Per the germline V gene, CDR1 is MNHEY and CDR2 is SMNVEV (reference sequence). The CDR3 is made up of 19 amino acids. CDR3 bases: TGTGCCAGCAGCGCCCTTTTGGTTACTAGCGGGGGGATCCCCTACGAGCAGTACTTC. Translated, it gives CASSALLVTSGGIPYEQYF.